The 31 T cell receptor beta chains below were found in one sample sequenced in a study of blood T cell repertoires in COVID-19. Libraries were prepared by immunoSEQ multiplex PCR; TCRdb keeps only in-frame clonotypes and omits some of them. The sample comprises 210,000 or so clones, 85% to 90% of which are singletons, and 0.5% to 0.75% rests with the top ten. Sequencing was done on a sample of peripheral blood. The receptors were gathered from a man aged 45-65 years with acute or convalescent COVID-19.

The J gene is TRBJ2-1, the V gene TRBV9, with no clear D. V shed 1 base and J shed 5 bases, with 16 bases lying between them. There are 16 residues in the CDR3. Germline-derived CDR1 and CDR2 are SGDLS and YYNGEE. In DNA, the CDR3 is TGTGCCAGCAGCGTATCTCCCGCATACGAGAACAATGAGCAGTTCTTC. Translated, it gives CASSVSPAYENNEQFF.

This chain connects TRBV27 to TRBJ2-1; 10 bases line up with TRBD1. The CDR3 runs 15 residues. The germline CDR1 and CDR2 sequences are MNHEY and SMNVEV (reference sequence). Unmatched junction bases numbered 4, after V lost 7 bases and J lost 1 base. The CDR3 DNA is TGTGCCAGCAAACGGACAGGGGGGTCCTACAATGAGCAGTTCTTC. This codes for CASKRTGGSYNEQFF.

The V call is TRBV19, the J call TRBJ2-6, with D possibly TRBD1 on 6 matching bases. The germline V gene has CDR1 LNHDA and CDR2 SQIVND (reference sequence). CDR3 size: 17 residues. Trimming cost V 4 bases and J 2 bases, with 15 bases left between them. In DNA, the CDR3 is TGTGCCAGTAGTAAACAGGGAATTAGTACTGGGGCCAACGTCCTGACTTTC. Residues: CASSKQGISTGANVLTF. Together with reference TRBV19 and TRBJ2-6, the CDR3 gives the full variable domain: DGGITQSPKYLFRKEGQNVTLSCEQNLNHDAMYWYRQDPGQGLRLIYYSQIVNDFQKGDIAEGYSVSREKKESFPLTVTSAQKNPTAFYLCASSKQGISTGANVLTFGAGSRLTVL.

This chain joins TRBV9 and TRBJ2-1; D perhaps matches TRBD1 (5 bases). The V end lost 4 bases, the J end lost 7 bases, and 18 bases lay between the germline ends. Germline V gene data show CDR1 as SGDLS and CDR2 as YYNGEE. The CDR3 contains 15 residues. The CDR3 DNA is TGTGCCAGCAGCCGTCTGGTAGGAAAGGGGAATGAGCAGTTCTTC. Amino acids: CASSRLVGKGNEQFF.

The rearrangement links TRBV6-5 to TRBJ1-5; 8 bases agree with TRBD1. The CDR3 is 13 residues long. CDR1 and CDR2 (germline): MNHEY, SVGAGI. J was trimmed by 6 bases and V by 6 bases; bases with no gene match: 4. CDR3 loop: CASRDTGGQPQHF. CDR3 coding DNA: TGTGCCAGCAGGGACACAGGGGGTCAGCCCCAGCATTTT.

J is TRBJ1-2 and V is TRBV6-1; TRBD1 matches at 7 bases. The CDR3 extends over 14 amino acids. Per germline, CDR1 MNHNS and CDR2 SASEGT. Trimming cost V 3 bases and J 4 bases; bases outside gene matches: 5. In nucleotides, the CDR3 is TGTGCCAGCAGTGACAGGGGGACCTTCTATGGCTACACCTTC. Translating gives CASSDRGTFYGYTF.

This clone was counted once. The chain joins TRBV4-2 to TRBJ1-2, with 7 bases matching TRBD1. Germline V gives CDR1 LGHNA, CDR2 YNFKEQ. The CDR3 is made up of 17 amino acids. J was trimmed by 0 bases and V by 1 base; bases with no gene match: 8. The CDR3 loop reads CASSQVDRVGANYGYTF. The CDR3 coding sequence is TGTGCCAGCAGCCAAGTTGACAGGGTCGGCGCTAACTATGGCTACACCTTC.

The chain has TRBV7-2 and TRBJ2-1; 7 nucleotides match TRBD1. Germline V gene data show CDR1 as SGHTA and CDR2 as FQGNSA. V lost 4 bases, J lost 0 bases, and 12 bases stayed unmatched. The CDR3 is 18 amino acids. The CDR3 here is CASSSRVQGPSSYNEQFF. The CDR3 coding sequence is TGTGCCAGCAGCTCAAGAGTACAGGGGCCCAGCTCCTACAATGAGCAGTTCTTC.

To note about this clone: This same CDR3 is encoded by further DNA sequences in the sample. The chain has TRBV28 and TRBJ2-1; 14 nucleotides line up with TRBD2. The germline V gene encodes CDR1 MDHEN and CDR2 SYDVKM. This CDR3 comprises 16 residues. Germline trimming cut 6 bases from V and 4 bases from J; bases unmatched to any gene: 5. The CDR3 loop reads CASRPGLAGVYNEQFF. CDR3 DNA sequence: TGTGCCAGCAGGCCGGGACTAGCGGGAGTGTACAATGAGCAGTTCTTC. Drawing the rest from reference TRBV28 and TRBJ2-1, the complete variable domain is DVKVTQSSRYLVKRTGEKVFLECVQDMDHENMFWYRQDPGLGLRLIYFSYDVKMKEKGDIPEGYSVSREKKERFSLILESASTNQTSMYLCASRPGLAGVYNEQFFGPGTRLTVL.

The chain joins TRBV30 to TRBJ2-2; 8 bases are shared with TRBD1. Germline CDR1 GTSNPN, CDR2 SVGIG (reference sequence). The CDR3 contains 14 residues. V was clipped by 3 bases and J by 6 bases; unmatched bases: 6. This CDR3 reads CAWRATGVPGELFF. Here the CDR3 DNA reads TGTGCCTGGAGGGCGACAGGGGTACCCGGGGAGCTGTTTTTT.

This clone was detected only a few times. This chain uses TRBV4-2 with TRBJ2-7; D gene ambiguous. The CDR3 loop spans 15 amino acids. Trimming left V 1 base short and J 3 bases short, with 13 bases between. CDR1 is LGHNA, CDR2 YNFKEQ, per germline. This CDR3 reads CASSQVAGEDYEQYF. The DNA for the CDR3 is TGTGCCAGCAGCCAAGTAGCCGGAGAGGACTACGAGCAGTACTTC.

The gene calls are TRBV28 and TRBJ1-1, with TRBD1 as a possible D gene (6 bases). The V end lost 2 bases, the J end lost 4 bases, and 11 bases lay between the germline ends. The CDR3 extends over 14 amino acids. CDR1 MDHEN and CDR2 SYDVKM come from the germline V gene. The CDR3 spells CASSLGGGRTEAFF. The CDR3 bases are TGTGCCAGCAGTTTAGGGGGGGGGCGCACTGAAGCTTTCTTT.

CDR3 nucleotides: TGTGCCAGCAGTGAAGCCCCTAGCGGGGGCCAAGAGACCCAGTACTTC. It specifies CASSEAPSGGQETQYF. The chain links TRBV2 to TRBJ2-5; 10 positions match TRBD2. The CDR3 contains 16 residues. With 0 bases clipped from V and 1 base from J, the junction kept 2 bases outside the gene matches. Germline CDR1 reads SNHLY; CDR2 reads FYNNEI.

This chain connects TRBV5-1 to TRBJ1-3; D is unclear. Germline CDR1 is SGHRS and CDR2 is YFSETQ. The CDR3 loop spans 15 amino acids. Trimming removed 3 bases from V and 0 bases from J, with 10 bases in between. CDR3 nucleotide sequence: TGCGCCAGCAGCTCGGAGATAAGCTCTGGAAACACCATATATTTT. It encodes CASSSEISSGNTIYF.

The chain recombines TRBV19 with TRBJ1-6; perhaps TRBD1 as D (5 bases). Germline CDR1 is LNHDA and CDR2 is SQIVND (reference sequence). V lost 1 base and J lost 14, with 15 bases in between. The CDR3 length is 14 residues. The CDR3 is CASSIGDGQGTLHF. The CDR3 DNA sequence: TGTGCCAGTAGTATAGGAGATGGCCAGGGAACCCTCCACTTT.

The genes are TRBV7-2 and TRBJ2-7; TRBD2 agrees at 8 bases. Trimming at V came to 4 bases and at J to 5 bases, leaving 19 bases not matched to a gene. The CDR3 has 18 residues. Per germline, CDR1 SGHTA and CDR2 FQGNSA. The CDR3 DNA is TGTGCCAGCAGCTCCCGGGGCGGGGGGATAATCCCCCTAGACGAGCAGTACGTC. It is translated as CASSSRGGGIIPLDEQYV.

This rearrangement joins TRBV15 to TRBJ1-4; D not certain. Trimming cost V 0 bases and J 5 bases, with 10 bases left between them. Germline lookup yields CDR1 LNHNV and CDR2 YYDKDF (reference sequence). This CDR3 is 15 amino acids long. CDR3 region: CATSRDPAGNEKLFF. For the CDR3, the DNA is TGTGCCACCAGCAGAGATCCGGCGGGGAATGAAAAACTGTTTTTT.

The rearrangement uses TRBV28 and TRBJ1-1; the D gene is possibly TRBD1 (6 bases). With 3 bases removed from V and 5 bases from J, the gap between germline ends came to 31 bases. The germline CDR1 and CDR2 sequences are MDHEN and SYDVKM. This CDR3 is built from 20 residues. The CDR3 protein is CASSFTPIERGQLPLTEAFF. CDR3 nucleotide sequence: TGTGCCAGCAGTTTCACTCCGATAGAGCGAGGACAGCTCCCACTTACTGAAGCTTTCTTT.

V is TRBV5-4 and J is TRBJ2-7; the D gene is possibly TRBD2 (6 bases). Germline-derived CDR1 and CDR2 are SGHNT and YYREEE (reference sequence). V shed 0 bases and J shed 0 bases, with 10 bases lying between them. The CDR3 length is 15 residues. This CDR3 reads CASSLAGTVSYEQYF. In nucleotides, the CDR3 is TGTGCCAGCAGCTTGGCAGGGACTGTCTCCTACGAGCAGTACTTC. The full variable domain, with the rest looked up from reference TRBV5-4 and TRBJ2-7, is ETGVTQSPTHLIKTRGQQVTLRCSSQSGHNTVSWYQQALGQGPQFIFQYYREEENGRGNFPPRFSGLQFPNYSSELNVNALELDDSALYLCASSLAGTVSYEQYFGPGTRLTVT.

V is TRBV29-1 and J is TRBJ1-2; 9 bases align to TRBD1. With 4 bases clipped from V and 8 bases from J, the junction kept 8 bases outside the gene matches. The germline V gene encodes CDR1 SQVTM and CDR2 ANQGSEA. The CDR3 is 13 amino acids. The CDR3: CSVAGDRELGYTF. DNA for the CDR3: TGCAGCGTTGCCGGGGACAGGGAACTCGGCTACACCTTC.

The CDR3 bases are TGTGCCAGCTCACCATTGGACAGGCCCAATGAGCAGTTCTTC. Protein product: CASSPLDRPNEQFF. The chain carries TRBV18 and TRBJ2-1, with 7 positions matching TRBD1. Germline CDR1 KGHSH, CDR2 LQKENI. Trimming took 2 bases from V and 6 from J; bases not matched to a gene: 4. The length of the CDR3 is 14 residues.

This chain links TRBV18 with TRBJ1-4; weak D call: TRBD1 (5 bases). Germline-derived CDR1 and CDR2 are KGHSH and LQKENI. The CDR3 sequence is 16 residues long. Trimming cost V 1 base and J 4 bases, with 13 bases left between them. The CDR3 loop is CASSPQTGTNNEKLFF. In DNA form, the CDR3 reads TGTGCCAGCTCACCACAAACCGGGACTAATAATGAAAAACTGTTTTTT.

This chain links TRBV2 with TRBJ2-5; 11 bases are a match to TRBD1. The germline V gene encodes CDR1 SNHLY and CDR2 FYNNEI. The CDR3 totals 13 residues. The junction had 0 bases not matched to a gene; V was cut back by 4 bases and J by 5 bases. DNA for the CDR3: TGTGCCAGCAGTGGGACAGGGGGCGAGACCCAGTACTTC. Translation: CASSGTGGETQYF.

This sequence joins TRBV27 and TRBJ2-1, with a possible D match to TRBD1 (5 bases). Germline lookup yields CDR1 MNHEY and CDR2 SMNVEV (reference sequence). V shed 2 bases and J shed 8 bases, with 16 bases lying between them. The CDR3 is 15 amino acids. The CDR3 DNA follows: TGTGCCAGCAGTTTAAGGGTAGGGGCTCTGGATGAGCAGTTCTTC. Translating gives CASSLRVGALDEQFF.

V and J are TRBV4-1 and TRBJ2-5; 8 positions agree with TRBD1. Germline loops: CDR1 MGHRA, CDR2 YSYEKL. The CDR3 is 15 residues long. After removal of 3 bases from V and 8 bases from J, the junction contained 11 bases not matched to a gene. The CDR3 is CASSQTWTGPGTQYF. The CDR3 nucleotides read TGCGCCAGCAGCCAGACCTGGACAGGGCCGGGAACCCAGTACTTC.

The chain has TRBV28 and TRBJ1-1; tentatively, D is TRBD1 (5 bases). Germline-derived CDR1 and CDR2 are MDHEN and SYDVKM. The CDR3 extends over 16 amino acids. Between the trimmed V and J ends, which lost 3 bases and 1 base, there was a span of 15 bases. The CDR3 sequence: CASSLWGDGENTEAFF. DNA for the CDR3: TGTGCCAGCAGTTTGTGGGGGGACGGTGAGAACACTGAAGCTTTCTTT.

V and J are TRBV30 and TRBJ1-1; TRBD1 matches at 7 bases. Germline V gene data show CDR1 as GTSNPN and CDR2 as SVGIG (reference sequence). The CDR3 is 13 amino acids. With 3 bases clipped from V and 6 bases from J, the junction kept 7 bases outside the gene matches. In nucleotides, the CDR3 is TGTGCCTGGAGCCGGAAGGGGGCCCCTGAAGCTTTCTTT. Protein: CAWSRKGAPEAFF.

The rearrangement links TRBV12-3 or TRBV12-4 to TRBJ2-7; 8 positions match TRBD2. V lost 7 bases to trimming and J lost 4 bases; unmatched junction nucleotides: 6. This CDR3 has 13 residues. The CDR3 sequence: CASIGAGVYEQYF. DNA of the CDR3: TGTGCCAGCATAGGAGCGGGAGTATACGAGCAGTACTTC.

The gene calls are TRBV11-2 and TRBJ2-1; 8 nucleotides agree with TRBD2. The germline V gene encodes CDR1 SGHAT and CDR2 FQNNGV. This CDR3 comprises 16 residues. With 5 bases clipped from V and 1 base from J, the junction kept 7 bases outside the gene matches. CDR3 in DNA: TGTGCCAGCAGCCCCCGGGGGGGGCGGTCCTACAATGAGCAGTTCTTC. As protein: CASSPRGGRSYNEQFF.

The chain uses TRBV10-2 and TRBJ1-2, with 8 bases fitting TRBD1. V shed 4 bases and J 2 bases; nucleotides not matched to a gene: 6. The CDR3 consists of 15 residues. CDR1 is WSHSY, CDR2 SAAADI, per germline. The CDR3 region is CASSGTGPANYGYTF. CDR3 nucleotide sequence: TGCGCCAGCAGTGGGACAGGGCCCGCCAACTATGGCTACACCTTC.

This chain connects TRBV19 to TRBJ1-6, with 7 positions matching TRBD1. The CDR3 is made up of 14 amino acids. With V trimmed by 5 bases and J by 7 bases, 5 bases remained unmatched. Germline V gene lookup returns CDR1 LNHDA and CDR2 SQIVND (reference sequence). Written as DNA, the CDR3 is TGTGCCAGTAGTTACGGACAGGAAAATTCACCCCTCCACTTT. Protein sequence: CASSYGQENSPLHF.